This T cell receptor (beta chain) was profiled in a study of shared clonotypes between healthy human individuals. Overall study: The study drew on two women and three men aged 18 to 49 as donors. Overall study results and limits: Among donors, the sharing of clonotypes was expected to be influenced by sequencing depth.

On this clone: No antigen is known for it.

Each sorted subset replicate got 200 ng genomic DNA, around 29,000 genomes. Sequenced by immunoSEQ multiplex PCR; TCRdb stores in-frame clones only, minus some. Of approximately 1.9 million clones in the sample, approximately 92% were seen once. There are 13 residues in the CDR3. Germline assignment: CDR1 LNHDA and CDR2 SQIVND (reference sequence). V was clipped by 5 bases and J by 0 bases, with 6 bases between them. CD8 cells regarded as naive lacked CD45RO, were positively chosen for CCR7, and omitted terminally differentiated effector memory CD45RA+ cells. The chain combines TRBV19 with TRBJ2-3; D is unclear. The TCR originated in a man between 18 and 35 years old in good health. Some clones in this sample may be carry-over from other donors' samples. Sequenced: naive CD8+ T cells from PBMCs. The CDR3 protein is CASSWVSTDTQYF. CDR3 nucleotide sequence: TGTGCCAGTAGTTGGGTGAGCACAGATACGCAGTATTTT.